Listed below are T cell receptor beta chains from one sample, sequenced in a study of blood T cell repertoires in COVID-19. The repertoire was sequenced with immunoSEQ multiplex PCR; TCRdb's copy has only in-frame clones and lacks some. The data show tens of thousands of clones, more than 75% seen once. The sequenced sample consisted of peripheral blood. These receptors originate from a human donor in a cohort sampled during active COVID-19. Both conserved end residues are part of each CDR3. Fields, in order: J gene, clone size, D gene, V gene, CDR3 DNA, CDR3 protein. D genes are given only for firm matches. Size tells how often a clone was seen (once, few, many) or the class of an expanded clone, and some rows leave it out.

>TRBJ2-7|.|.|TRBV2
TGTGCCAGCTCCGGGTCGGGCTACGAGCAGTACTTC
CASSGSGYEQYF
>TRBJ2-2|.|.|TRBV2
TGTGCCAGCAGTGAAGCTCGGAAGGGGCAAAGGGGGACCGGGGAGCTGTTTTTT
CASSEARKGQRGTGELFF
>TRBJ2-2|once|.|TRBV19
TGTGCCAGTAGTATAGGTTCGGGATTCGGCGGGGAGCTGTTTTTT
CASSIGSGFGGELFF
>TRBJ2-3|.|TRBD1|TRBV6-1
TGTGCCAGCAGTGAGCCAGGGGGCTCAATCACAGATACGCAGTATTTT
CASSEPGGSITDTQYF
>TRBJ1-2|.|.|TRBV29-1
TGCAGCGTTTTCAGCCTGACTGAGTATGGCTACACCTTC
CSVFSLTEYGYTF
>TRBJ2-1|.|TRBD2|TRBV18
TGTGCCAGCTCACCACCTAAGGCTAGCGGGGGTTTAGATGAGCAGTTCTTC
CASSPPKASGGLDEQFF
>TRBJ2-1|once|.|TRBV11-2
TGTGCCAGCAGCTTAGGACTGTCGAATGAGCAGTTCTTC
CASSLGLSNEQFF
>TRBJ2-1|.|.|TRBV18
TGTGCCAGCTCCAATATCCTAGCGGCCTCAAAGGGGGATGAGCAGTTCTTC
CASSNILAASKGDEQFF
>TRBJ2-7|.|TRBD2|TRBV15
TGTGCCACCAGCAGAGCTAGCGGGGGGGCTGTCGAGCAGTACTTC
CATSRASGGAVEQYF
>TRBJ1-4|.|.|TRBV10-3
TGTGCCATCAGTGAGGGTCAGGGTATTTCTGAAAAACTGTTTTTT
CAISEGQGISEKLFF
>TRBJ2-2|once|TRBD2|TRBV3-1/TRBV3-2
TGTGCCAGCAGCCACCTGGGAGGGTGGAACACCGGGGAGCTGTTTTTT
CASSHLGGWNTGELFF
>TRBJ1-1|few|TRBD1|TRBV19
TGTGCCAGTAGTACCACCGGACAGGGGGAGAACACTGAAGCTTTCTTT
CASSTTGQGENTEAFF
>TRBJ1-4|.|.|TRBV28
TGTGCCAGCAGCTCAGGGTCTAATGAAAAACTGTTTTTT
CASSSGSNEKLFF
>TRBJ2-7|.|TRBD2|TRBV6-5
TGTGTCAGCAGCTATGTGGGACTAGCGGGATCGGAGCAGTACTTC
CVSSYVGLAGSEQYF
>TRBJ1-2|.|TRBD1|TRBV6-5
TGTGCCAGCAGTTACCGCCTGGGACAGGGGGCCTATGGCTACACCTTC
CASSYRLGQGAYGYTF
>TRBJ2-7|.|.|TRBV21-1
TGTGCCAGCAGCAATAAATTTGGGGACTTCTACGAGCAGTACTTC
CASSNKFGDFYEQYF
>TRBJ2-5|.|.|TRBV19
TGTGCCAGTAGTCTACTGAAACAAGAGACCCAGTACTTC
CASSLLKQETQYF
>TRBJ2-3|.|TRBD2|TRBV5-8
TGTGCCAGCAGCTTTACTAGCGGGGGCCCAGATACGCAGTATTTT
CASSFTSGGPDTQYF
>TRBJ1-1|.|TRBD1|TRBV28
TGTGCCAGCAGTTCCCTCTTGGACAGGGAAGCTTTCTTT
CASSSLLDREAFF
>TRBJ2-7|.|.|TRBV6-5
TGTGCCAGCCGACAGACCTCCTACGAGCAGTACTTC
CASRQTSYEQYF
>TRBJ2-1|.|TRBD2|TRBV2
TGTGCCAGCAGCCAACTAGCGATCTACAATGAGCAGTTCTTC
CASSQLAIYNEQFF
>TRBJ2-3|once|.|TRBV18
TGTGCCAGCTCAGCGGCAAGGACTGGCACAGATACGCAGTATTTT
CASSAARTGTDTQYF
>TRBJ2-5|.|.|TRBV5-1
TGCGCCAGCAGGGACCTCGTCGCGGGGCAACAAGAGACCCAGTACTTC
CASRDLVAGQQETQYF
>TRBJ2-1|.|TRBD2|TRBV11-3
TGTGCCAGCAGCTTACGGGGGGGGAGGTTCCCCTACAATGAGCAGTTCTTC
CASSLRGGRFPYNEQFF
>TRBJ2-7|.|TRBD2|TRBV28
TGTGCCAGCACCCAGGGTCTAGCGGGAGCCGCGGGCTACGAGCAGTACTTC
CASTQGLAGAAGYEQYF